The rows below give T cell receptor beta chains drawn from one sample of a study of T cell changes during pregnancy in multiple sclerosis. Some clones are missing from TCRdb's copy, which holds only in-frame ones; the method was immunoSEQ multiplex PCR. The sample yields just under 80,000 clones, 80% to 95% seen once. The sample consisted of peripheral blood, taken in the second trimester of pregnancy. These receptors were obtained from a female donor in good health, enrolled as a control in a pregnancy study. Both conserved end residues are part of each CDR3. A D gene is named only where the DNA matches it firmly. Only part of the rows carry a size: once, few, many, or a class if the clone is expanded.

size	D	V	J	CDR3	DNA
medium-sized	TRBD2	TRBV9	TRBJ2-1	CASSGIGGNNNEQFF	TGTGCCAGCAGCGGGATCGGGGGGAACAACAATGAGCAGTTCTTC
.	TRBD2	TRBV27	TRBJ2-1	CASSLSSGGLYNEQFF	TGTGCCAGCAGTTTATCTAGCGGGGGATTGTACAATGAGCAGTTCTTC
.	TRBD1	TRBV7-7	TRBJ1-4	CASSPDRTHEKLFF	TGTGCCAGCAGCCCGGACAGGACTCATGAAAAACTGTTTTTT
.	TRBD2	TRBV7-9	TRBJ2-1	CASSGSGLAGPDSANEQFF	TGTGCCAGCAGCGGCTCGGGACTAGCGGGGCCCGATTCGGCCAATGAGCAGTTCTTC
.	.	TRBV10-1	TRBJ2-1	CASPGGTGRDNEQFF	TGCGCCAGCCCGGGAGGGACAGGGAGGGACAATGAGCAGTTCTTC
few	TRBD1	TRBV12-5	TRBJ1-1	CASGGQGNTEAFF	TGTGCTAGTGGAGGACAGGGGAACACTGAAGCTTTCTTT
.	.	TRBV6-1	TRBJ1-1	CASSPSGSTEAFF	TGTGCCAGCAGCCCGTCGGGAAGCACTGAAGCTTTCTTT
.	.	TRBV30	TRBJ1-4	CAWSPDGTINEKLFF	TGTGCCTGGAGCCCCGACGGGACAATTAATGAAAAACTGTTTTTT
.	.	TRBV9	TRBJ1-2	CASSVPGGYTF	TGTGCCAGCAGCGTGCCGGGTGGCTACACCTTC
.	.	TRBV7-2	TRBJ1-4	CASSLGRLETPVPHEKLFF	TGTGCCAGCAGCTTAGGGCGGCTAGAGACGCCCGTGCCTCATGAAAAACTGTTTTTT
.	TRBD1	TRBV2	TRBJ1-4	CASSARQGGTNEKLFF	TGTGCCAGCAGTGCGAGACAGGGAGGAACTAATGAAAAACTGTTTTTT
.	.	TRBV7-2	TRBJ1-3	CASSPRQEPGNTIYF	TGTGCCAGCAGCCCGCGACAGGAACCTGGAAACACCATATATTTT
.	.	TRBV5-4	TRBJ2-5	CASSLQQRGETQYF	TGTGCCAGCAGCCTACAGCAACGAGGGGAGACCCAGTACTTC
.	TRBD1	TRBV7-9	TRBJ2-7	CASSPRDRAAYEQYF	TGTGCCAGCAGCCCCCGGGACAGGGCCGCCTACGAGCAGTACTTC
.	.	TRBV6-5	TRBJ2-7	CASSYFYRDGNEQYF	TGTGCCAGCAGTTACTTTTACAGGGACGGCAACGAGCAGTACTTC
few	TRBD1	TRBV15	TRBJ1-4	CATSRDRATNEKLFF	TGTGCCACCAGCAGGGACAGGGCAACTAATGAAAAACTGTTTTTT
.	.	TRBV11-2	TRBJ2-5	CASSRSGTGSGGETQYF	TGTGCCAGCAGCCGTAGCGGGACAGGGAGCGGTGGGGAGACCCAGTACTTC
.	TRBD1	TRBV30	TRBJ1-2	CAWSPLTGYGYTF	TGTGCCTGGAGTCCTTTGACAGGGTACGGCTACACCTTC
.	.	TRBV11-2	TRBJ1-1	CASSLVSGAYTEAFF	TGTGCCAGCAGCTTAGTATCAGGGGCTTACACTGAAGCTTTCTTT
.	TRBD1	TRBV5-4	TRBJ1-4	CASSKDRGGDEKLFF	TGTGCCAGCAGCAAGGACAGGGGAGGAGATGAAAAACTGTTTTTT
.	.	TRBV5-6	TRBJ2-7	CASSLEGSPYEQYF	TGTGCCAGCAGCTTGGAAGGGAGCCCCTACGAGCAGTACTTC
.	.	TRBV7-6	TRBJ2-5	CASSLGGLRETQYF	TGTGCCAGCAGCTTAGGGGGGCTGAGGGAGACCCAGTACTTC
.	.	TRBV2	TRBJ1-2	CASSTGPNYGYTF	TGTGCCAGCAGCACAGGCCCAAACTATGGCTACACCTTC
once	.	TRBV6-1	TRBJ1-3	CASSVVPETSGNTIYF	TGTGCCAGCAGTGTGGTCCCGGAGACCTCTGGAAACACCATATATTTT
.	.	TRBV7-7	TRBJ1-1	CASSSGFGTEAFF	TGTGCCAGCAGCAGCGGCTTCGGCACTGAAGCTTTCTTT
.	.	TRBV5-6	TRBJ2-2	CASRNRRGAYTGELFF	TGTGCCAGCAGAAACAGACGGGGGGCCTACACCGGGGAGCTGTTTTTT
.	.	TRBV2	TRBJ1-5	CASNPLDSQPQHF	TGTGCCAGCAACCCGCTAGACAGTCAGCCCCAGCATTTT
.	.	TRBV27	TRBJ1-5	CASSFWAPGGSQPQHF	TGTGCCAGCAGTTTCTGGGCTCCGGGGGGCAGTCAGCCCCAGCATTTT
.	TRBD2	TRBV4-2	TRBJ2-5	CASSQDRTGGQETQYF	TGTGCCAGCAGCCAAGATAGGACGGGGGGCCAAGAGACCCAGTACTTC
.	TRBD1	TRBV11-3	TRBJ2-7	CASSLVGQGASEQYF	TGTGCCAGCAGCTTAGTCGGGCAGGGGGCTTCCGAGCAGTACTTC
.	.	TRBV5-1	TRBJ2-3	CASSGDRDSSFTDTQYF	TGCGCCAGCAGCGGGGACCGGGACTCAAGCTTCACAGATACGCAGTATTTT
.	.	TRBV5-1	TRBJ2-7	CASSRQETYEQYF	TGCGCCAGCAGCCGACAGGAGACCTACGAGCAGTACTTC